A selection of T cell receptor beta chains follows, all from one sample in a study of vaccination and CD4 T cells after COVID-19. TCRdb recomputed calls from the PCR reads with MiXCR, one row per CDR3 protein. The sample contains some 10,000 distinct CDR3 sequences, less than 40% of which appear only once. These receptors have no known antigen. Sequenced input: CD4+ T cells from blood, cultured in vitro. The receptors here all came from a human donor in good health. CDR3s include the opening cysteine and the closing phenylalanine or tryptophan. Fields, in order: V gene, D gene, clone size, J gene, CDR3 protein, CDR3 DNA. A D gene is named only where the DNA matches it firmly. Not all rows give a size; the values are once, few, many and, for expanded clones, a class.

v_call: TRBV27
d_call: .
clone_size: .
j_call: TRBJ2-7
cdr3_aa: CASSSNLQGYEQYF
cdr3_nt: TGTGCCAGCAGTTCCAACTTACAGGGTTACGAGCAGTACTTC

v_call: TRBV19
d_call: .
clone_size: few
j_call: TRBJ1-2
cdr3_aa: CASSPRGSGYGYTF
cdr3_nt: TGTGCCAGTAGTCCCCGGGGTTCGGGCTATGGCTACACCTTC

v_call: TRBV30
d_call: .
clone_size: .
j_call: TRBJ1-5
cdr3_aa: CAWSIGQFSNQPQHF
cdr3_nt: TGTGCCTGGAGCATAGGGCAGTTTAGCAATCAGCCCCAGCATTTT

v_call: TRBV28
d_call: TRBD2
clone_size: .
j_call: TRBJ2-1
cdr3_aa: CASSREGRAYNEQFF
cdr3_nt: TGTGCCAGCAGTCGAGAGGGGAGGGCCTACAATGAGCAGTTCTTC

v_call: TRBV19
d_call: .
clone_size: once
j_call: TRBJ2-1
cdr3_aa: CASSYRMEQFF
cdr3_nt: TGTGCCAGTAGCTATCGGATGGAGCAGTTCTTC

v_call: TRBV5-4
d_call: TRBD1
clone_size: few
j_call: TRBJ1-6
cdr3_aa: CASSSISTGLSSYNSPLHF
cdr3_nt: TGTGCCAGCAGCTCGATATCGACAGGGCTAAGCTCCTATAATTCACCCCTCCACTTT

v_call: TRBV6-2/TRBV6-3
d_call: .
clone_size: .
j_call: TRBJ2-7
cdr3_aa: CASSADSYEQYF
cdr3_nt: TGTGCCAGCAGTGCTGATTCCTACGAGCAGTACTTC

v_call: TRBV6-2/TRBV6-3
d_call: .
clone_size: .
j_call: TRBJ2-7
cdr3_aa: CASLRGPTAYEQYF
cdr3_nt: TGTGCCAGCCTTCGGGGGCCTACCGCTTACGAGCAGTACTTC

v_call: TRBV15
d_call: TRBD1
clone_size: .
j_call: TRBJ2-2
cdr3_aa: CATSRQGTGELFF
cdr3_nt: TGTGCCACCAGCCGACAGGGGACCGGGGAGCTGTTTTTT

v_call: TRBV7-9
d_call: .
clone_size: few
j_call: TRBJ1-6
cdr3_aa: CASSQSNIRLDNSPLHF
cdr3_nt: TGTGCCAGCAGCCAATCGAATATCCGTTTGGATAATTCACCCCTCCACTTT

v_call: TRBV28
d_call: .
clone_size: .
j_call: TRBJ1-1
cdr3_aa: CASSPPRSWTRETEAFF
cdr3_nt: TGTGCCAGCAGTCCGCCGAGGTCGTGGACTCGGGAGACTGAAGCTTTCTTT

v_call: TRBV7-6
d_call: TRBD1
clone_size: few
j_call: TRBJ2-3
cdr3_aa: CASSIDRDSRTDTQYF
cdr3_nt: TGTGCCAGCAGCATTGACCGGGACAGTCGCACAGATACGCAGTATTTT

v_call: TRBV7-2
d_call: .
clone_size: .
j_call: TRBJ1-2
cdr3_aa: CASSTPFDGGARGYTF
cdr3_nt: TGTGCCAGCAGCACCCCGTTCGACGGGGGCGCAAGGGGCTACACCTTC

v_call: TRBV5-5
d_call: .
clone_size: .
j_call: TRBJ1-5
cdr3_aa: CASSLTDSLSQPQHF
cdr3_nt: TGTGCCAGCAGCTTGACCGACAGCCTTTCCCAGCCCCAGCATTTT

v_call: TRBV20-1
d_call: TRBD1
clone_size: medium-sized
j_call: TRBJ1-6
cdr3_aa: CSATTGGNSPLHF
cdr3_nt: TGCAGTGCTACGACAGGGGGTAATTCACCCCTCCACTTT

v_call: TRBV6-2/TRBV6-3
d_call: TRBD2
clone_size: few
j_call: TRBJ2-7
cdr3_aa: CASTVSGSGYEQYF
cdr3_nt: TGTGCCAGCACCGTTAGCGGGAGTGGTTACGAGCAGTACTTC

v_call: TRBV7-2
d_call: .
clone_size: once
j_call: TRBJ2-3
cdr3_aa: CASRLKTGVADTQYF
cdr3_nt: TGTGCCAGCAGGCTAAAGACGGGGGTGGCAGATACGCAGTATTTT

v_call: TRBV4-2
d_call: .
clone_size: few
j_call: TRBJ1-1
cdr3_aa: CASSQDPWVNTEAFF
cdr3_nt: TGTGCCAGCAGCCAAGATCCGTGGGTGAACACTGAAGCTTTCTTT

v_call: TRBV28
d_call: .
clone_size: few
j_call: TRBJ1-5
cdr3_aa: CASSQGGGNQPQHF
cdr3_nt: TGTGCCAGCAGTCAAGGAGGCGGCAATCAGCCCCAGCATTTT

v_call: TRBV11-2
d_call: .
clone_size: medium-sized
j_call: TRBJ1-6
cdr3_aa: CASSIMDRQPLHF
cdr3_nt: TGTGCCAGCAGCATAATGGACCGCCAGCCCCTCCACTTT

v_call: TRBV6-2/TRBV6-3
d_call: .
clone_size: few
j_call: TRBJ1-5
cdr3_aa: CASSRSRAQPHNQPQHF
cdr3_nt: TGTGCCAGCAGTAGGAGCCGGGCCCAACCCCACAATCAGCCCCAGCATTTT

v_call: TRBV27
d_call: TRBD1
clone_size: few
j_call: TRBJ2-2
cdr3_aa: CASSLDRVRTGELFF
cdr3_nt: TGTGCCAGCAGTCTCGACAGGGTACGAACCGGGGAGCTGTTTTTT

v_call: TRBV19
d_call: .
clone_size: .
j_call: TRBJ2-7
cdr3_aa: CASSSSRIAGEQYF
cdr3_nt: TGTGCCAGTAGTTCCTCTAGAATCGCTGGCGAGCAGTACTTC

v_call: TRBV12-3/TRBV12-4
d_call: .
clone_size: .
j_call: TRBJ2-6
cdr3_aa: CASSLAAGSGANVLTF
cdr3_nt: TGTGCCAGCAGTTTAGCGGCCGGCTCTGGGGCCAACGTCCTGACTTTC

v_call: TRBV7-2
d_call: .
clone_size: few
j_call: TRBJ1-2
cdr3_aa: CASSNYGGANYGYTF
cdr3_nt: TGTGCCAGCAGCAACTACGGGGGAGCTAACTATGGCTACACCTTC

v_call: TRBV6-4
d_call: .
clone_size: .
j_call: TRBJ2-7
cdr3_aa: CASSPWAGYEQYF
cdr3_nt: TGTGCCAGCAGTCCCTGGGCGGGTTACGAGCAGTACTTC

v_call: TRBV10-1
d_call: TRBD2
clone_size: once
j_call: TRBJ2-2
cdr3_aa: CASSGASGRGTGELFF
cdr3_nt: TGCGCCAGCAGTGGCGCTAGCGGGAGGGGAACCGGGGAGCTGTTTTTT

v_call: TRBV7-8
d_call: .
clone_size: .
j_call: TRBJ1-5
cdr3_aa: CASSVTTGTLNQPQHF
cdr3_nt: TGTGCCAGCAGCGTTACAACCGGGACTTTAAATCAGCCCCAGCATTTT

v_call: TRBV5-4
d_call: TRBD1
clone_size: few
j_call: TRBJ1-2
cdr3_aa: CASSRIPDRGNYGYTF
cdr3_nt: TGTGCCAGCAGCCGAATTCCGGACAGGGGAAACTATGGCTACACCTTC

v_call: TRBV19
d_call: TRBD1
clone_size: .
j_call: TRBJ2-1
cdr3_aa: CASSGDRGNNEQFF
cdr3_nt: TGTGCCAGTAGTGGGGACAGGGGAAACAATGAGCAGTTCTTC

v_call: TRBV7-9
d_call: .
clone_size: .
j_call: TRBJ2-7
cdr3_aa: CASSFSYEQYF
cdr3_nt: TGTGCCAGCAGCTTCTCCTACGAGCAGTACTTC

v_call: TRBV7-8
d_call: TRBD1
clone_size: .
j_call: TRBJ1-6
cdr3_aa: CASRQGRDSSPLHF
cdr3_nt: TGTGCCAGCCGTCAGGGCAGGGACAGTTCACCCCTCCACTTT

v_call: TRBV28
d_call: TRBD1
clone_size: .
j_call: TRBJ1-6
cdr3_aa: CASSPRDRGLSPLHF
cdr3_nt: TGTGCCAGCAGTCCCCGGGACAGGGGGCTTTCACCCCTCCACTTT